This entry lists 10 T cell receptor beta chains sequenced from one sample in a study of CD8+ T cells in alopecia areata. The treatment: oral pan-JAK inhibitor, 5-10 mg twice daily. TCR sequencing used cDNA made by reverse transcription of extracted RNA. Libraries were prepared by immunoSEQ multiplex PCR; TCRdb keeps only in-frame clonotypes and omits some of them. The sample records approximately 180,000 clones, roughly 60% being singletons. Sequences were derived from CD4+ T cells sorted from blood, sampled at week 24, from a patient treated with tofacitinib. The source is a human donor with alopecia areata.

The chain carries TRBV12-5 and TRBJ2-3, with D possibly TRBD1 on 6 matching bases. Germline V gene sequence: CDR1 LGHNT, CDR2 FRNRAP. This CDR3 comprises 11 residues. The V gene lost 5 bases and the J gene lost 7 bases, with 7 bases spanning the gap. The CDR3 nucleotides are TGTGCTAGTGGTACAGGGAATACGCAGTATTTT. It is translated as CASGTGNTQYF.

The CDR3 spells CASSEAIETQYF. The CDR3 coding sequence is TGTGCCAGCAGTGAAGCGATCGAGACCCAGTACTTC. The V call is TRBV2, the J call TRBJ2-5; D uncertain. The CDR3 covers 12 residues. Trimming took 0 bases from V and 5 from J, leaving 4 bases between them. Per the germline V gene, CDR1 is SNHLY and CDR2 is FYNNEI.

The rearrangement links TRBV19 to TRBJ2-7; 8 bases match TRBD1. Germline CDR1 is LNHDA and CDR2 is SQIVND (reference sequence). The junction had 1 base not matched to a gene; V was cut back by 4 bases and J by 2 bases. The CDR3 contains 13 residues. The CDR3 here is CASSTTGAYEQYF. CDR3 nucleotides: TGTGCCAGTAGTACGACAGGGGCCTACGAGCAGTACTTC. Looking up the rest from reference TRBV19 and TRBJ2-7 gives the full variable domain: DGGITQSPKYLFRKEGQNVTLSCEQNLNHDAMYWYRQDPGQGLRLIYYSQIVNDFQKGDIAEGYSVSREKKESFPLTVTSAQKNPTAFYLCASSTTGAYEQYFGPGTRLTVT.

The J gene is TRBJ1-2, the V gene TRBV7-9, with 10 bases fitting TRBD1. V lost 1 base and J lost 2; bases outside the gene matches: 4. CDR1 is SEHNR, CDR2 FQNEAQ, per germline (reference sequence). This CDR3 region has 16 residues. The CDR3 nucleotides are TGTGCCAGCAGCTTAGGACAGGGGGCAAAGAACTATGGCTACACCTTC. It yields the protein CASSLGQGAKNYGYTF.

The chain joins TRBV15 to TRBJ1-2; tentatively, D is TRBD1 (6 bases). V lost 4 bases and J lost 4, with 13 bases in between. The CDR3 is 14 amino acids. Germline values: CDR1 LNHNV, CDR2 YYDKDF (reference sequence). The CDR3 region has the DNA TGTGCCACCAGCACATACAGGGCAGCCTATGGCTACACCTTC. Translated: CATSTYRAAYGYTF.

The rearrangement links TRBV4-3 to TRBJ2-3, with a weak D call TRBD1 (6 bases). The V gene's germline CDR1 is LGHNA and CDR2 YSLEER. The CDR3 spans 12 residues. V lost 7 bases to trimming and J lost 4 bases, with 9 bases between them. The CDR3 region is CASIRGSDTQYF. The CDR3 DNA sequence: TGCGCCAGCATCAGGGGTTCAGATACGCAGTATTTT.

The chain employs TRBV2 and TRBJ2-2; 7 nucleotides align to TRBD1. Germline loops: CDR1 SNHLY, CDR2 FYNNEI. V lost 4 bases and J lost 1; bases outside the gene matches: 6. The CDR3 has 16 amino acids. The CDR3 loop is CASSGGTGVNTGELFF. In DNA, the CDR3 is TGTGCCAGCAGTGGGGGAACAGGGGTGAACACCGGGGAGCTGTTTTTT.

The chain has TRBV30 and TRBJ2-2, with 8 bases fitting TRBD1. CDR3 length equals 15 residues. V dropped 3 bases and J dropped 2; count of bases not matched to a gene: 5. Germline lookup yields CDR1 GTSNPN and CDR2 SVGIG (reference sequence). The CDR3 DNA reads TGTGCCTGGAGCCGGGACAGGATAAACACCGGGGAGCTGTTTTTT. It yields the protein CAWSRDRINTGELFF.

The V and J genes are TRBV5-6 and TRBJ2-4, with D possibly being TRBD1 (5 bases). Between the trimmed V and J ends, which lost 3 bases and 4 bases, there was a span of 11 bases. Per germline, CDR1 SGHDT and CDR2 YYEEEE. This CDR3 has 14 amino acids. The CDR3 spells CASSSRETKNIQYF. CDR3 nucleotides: TGTGCCAGCAGCTCCAGGGAAACTAAAAACATTCAGTACTTC.

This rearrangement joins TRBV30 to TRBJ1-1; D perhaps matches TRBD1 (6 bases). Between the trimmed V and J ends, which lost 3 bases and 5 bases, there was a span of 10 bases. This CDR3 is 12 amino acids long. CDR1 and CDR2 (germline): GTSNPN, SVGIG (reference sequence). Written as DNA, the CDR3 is TGTGCCTGGAGCTTAGGGGGAACTGAAGCTTTCTTT. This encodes CAWSLGGTEAFF.